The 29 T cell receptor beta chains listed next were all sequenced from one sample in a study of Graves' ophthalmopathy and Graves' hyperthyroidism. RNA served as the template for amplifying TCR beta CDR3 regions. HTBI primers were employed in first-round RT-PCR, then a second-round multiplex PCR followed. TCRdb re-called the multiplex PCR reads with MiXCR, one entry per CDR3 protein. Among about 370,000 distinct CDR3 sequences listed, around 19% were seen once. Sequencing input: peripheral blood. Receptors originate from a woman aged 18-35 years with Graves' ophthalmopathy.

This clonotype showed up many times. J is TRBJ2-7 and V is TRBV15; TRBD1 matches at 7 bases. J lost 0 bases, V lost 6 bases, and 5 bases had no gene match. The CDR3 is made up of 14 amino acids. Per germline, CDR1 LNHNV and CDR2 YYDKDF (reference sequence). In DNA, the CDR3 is TGTGCCACCAGGCGGACAGGAGCCTCCTACGAGCAGTACTTC. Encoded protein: CATRRTGASYEQYF.

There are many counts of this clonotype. This CDR3 reads CASTTSIIQGFGTEAFF. For the CDR3, the DNA is TGTGCCAGTACTACGTCGATTATACAGGGTTTCGGCACTGAAGCTTTCTTT. The chain combines TRBV19 with TRBJ1-1; possibly TRBD1 for D (6 bases). Trimming cost V 7 bases and J 4 bases, with 25 bases left between them. Per germline, CDR1 LNHDA and CDR2 SQIVND (reference sequence). The CDR3 is 17 amino acids.

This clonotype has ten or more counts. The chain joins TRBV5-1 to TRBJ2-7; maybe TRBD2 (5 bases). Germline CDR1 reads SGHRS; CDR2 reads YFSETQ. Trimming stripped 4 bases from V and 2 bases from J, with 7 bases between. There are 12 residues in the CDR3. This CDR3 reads CASSDSAYEQYF. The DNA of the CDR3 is TGCGCCAGCAGCGATAGCGCCTACGAGCAGTACTTC.

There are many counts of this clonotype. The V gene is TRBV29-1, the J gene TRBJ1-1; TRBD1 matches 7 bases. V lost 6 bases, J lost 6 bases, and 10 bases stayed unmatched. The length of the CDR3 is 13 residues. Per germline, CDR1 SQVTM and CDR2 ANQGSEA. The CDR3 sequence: CSVLLQGTAEAFF. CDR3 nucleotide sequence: TGCAGCGTCCTCTTACAGGGGACCGCTGAAGCTTTCTTT.

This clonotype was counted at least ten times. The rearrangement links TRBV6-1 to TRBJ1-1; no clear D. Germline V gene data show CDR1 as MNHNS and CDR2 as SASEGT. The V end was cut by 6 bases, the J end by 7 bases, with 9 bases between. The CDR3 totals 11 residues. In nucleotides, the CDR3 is TGTGCCAGCAGGTGGACGGTTGAAGCTTTCTTT. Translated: CASRWTVEAFF.

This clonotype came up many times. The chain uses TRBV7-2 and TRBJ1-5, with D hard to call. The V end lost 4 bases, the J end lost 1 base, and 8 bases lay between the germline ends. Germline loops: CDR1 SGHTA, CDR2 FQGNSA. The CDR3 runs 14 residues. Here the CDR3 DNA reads TGTGCCAGCAGCTCCGACGGGAGCAATCAGCCCCAGCATTTT. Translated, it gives CASSSDGSNQPQHF.

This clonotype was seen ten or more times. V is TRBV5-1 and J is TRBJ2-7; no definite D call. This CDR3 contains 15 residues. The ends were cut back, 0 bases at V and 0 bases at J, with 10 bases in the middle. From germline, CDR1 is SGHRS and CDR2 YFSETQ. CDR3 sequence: CASSLVGRPSYEQYF. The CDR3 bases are TGCGCCAGCAGCTTGGTGGGTCGTCCCTCCTACGAGCAGTACTTC.

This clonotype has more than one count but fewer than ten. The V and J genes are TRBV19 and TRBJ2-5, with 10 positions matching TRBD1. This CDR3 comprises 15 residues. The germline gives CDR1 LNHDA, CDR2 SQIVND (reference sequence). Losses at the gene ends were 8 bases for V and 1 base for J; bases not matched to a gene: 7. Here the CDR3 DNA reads TGTGCCAGTTCACTGGGGACAGGGGTCCAAGAGACCCAGTACTTC. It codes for CASSLGTGVQETQYF.

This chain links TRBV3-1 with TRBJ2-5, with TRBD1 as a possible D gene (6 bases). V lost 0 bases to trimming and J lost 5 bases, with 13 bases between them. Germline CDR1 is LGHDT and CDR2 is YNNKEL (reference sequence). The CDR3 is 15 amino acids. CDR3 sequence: CASSQDNRAGETQYF. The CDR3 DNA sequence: TGTGCCAGCAGCCAAGATAACAGGGCGGGTGAGACCCAGTACTTC.

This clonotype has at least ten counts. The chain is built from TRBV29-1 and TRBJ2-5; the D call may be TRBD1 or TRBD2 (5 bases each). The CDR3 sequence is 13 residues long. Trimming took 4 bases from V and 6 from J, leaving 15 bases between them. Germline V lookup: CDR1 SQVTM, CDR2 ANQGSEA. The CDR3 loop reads CSVVRDQGKTQYF. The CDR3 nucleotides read TGCAGCGTTGTGAGGGACCAAGGAAAGACCCAGTACTTC. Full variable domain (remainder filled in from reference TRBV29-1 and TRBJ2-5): SAVISQKPSRDICQRGTSLTIQCQVDSQVTMMFWYRQQPGQSLTLIATANQGSEATYESGFVIDKFPISRPNLTFSTLTVSNMSPEDSSIYLCSVVRDQGKTQYFGPGTRLLVL.

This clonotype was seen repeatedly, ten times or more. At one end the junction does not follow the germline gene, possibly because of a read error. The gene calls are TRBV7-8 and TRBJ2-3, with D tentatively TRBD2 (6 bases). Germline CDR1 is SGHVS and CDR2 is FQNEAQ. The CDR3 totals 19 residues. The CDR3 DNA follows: TGTGTCAGCACCCCTTGGATTAGCGGAGAAGAACAGCGCACAGATACGCAGTATTTT. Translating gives CVSTPWISGEEQRTDTQYF.

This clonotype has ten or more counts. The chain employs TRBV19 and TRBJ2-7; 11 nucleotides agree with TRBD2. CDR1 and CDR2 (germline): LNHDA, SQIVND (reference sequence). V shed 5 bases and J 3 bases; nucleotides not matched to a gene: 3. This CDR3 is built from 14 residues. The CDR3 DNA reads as TGTGCCAGTAGTTACGGACTAGCGGGCTACGAGCAGTACTTC. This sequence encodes CASSYGLAGYEQYF.

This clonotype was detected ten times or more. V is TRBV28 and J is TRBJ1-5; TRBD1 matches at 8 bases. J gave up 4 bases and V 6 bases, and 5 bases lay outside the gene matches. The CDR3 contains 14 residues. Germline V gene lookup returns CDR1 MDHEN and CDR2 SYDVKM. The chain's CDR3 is CASRPDRDNQPQHF. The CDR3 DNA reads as TGTGCCAGCAGACCGGACAGGGATAATCAGCCCCAGCATTTT.

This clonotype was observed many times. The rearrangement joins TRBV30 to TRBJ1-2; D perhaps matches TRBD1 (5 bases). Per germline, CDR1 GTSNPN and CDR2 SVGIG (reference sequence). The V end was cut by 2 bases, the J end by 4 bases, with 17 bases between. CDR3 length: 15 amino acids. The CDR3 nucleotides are TGTGCCTGGAGTCCAGACAGTTTCCCGTCCTATGGCTACACCTTC. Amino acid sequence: CAWSPDSFPSYGYTF.

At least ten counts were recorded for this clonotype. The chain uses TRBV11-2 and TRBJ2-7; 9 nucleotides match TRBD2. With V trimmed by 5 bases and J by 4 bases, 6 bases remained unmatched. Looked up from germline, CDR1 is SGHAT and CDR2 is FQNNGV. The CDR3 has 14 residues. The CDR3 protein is CASSRRRGGYEQYF. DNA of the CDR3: TGTGCCAGCAGCCGGCGGCGGGGGGGGTACGAGCAGTACTTC.

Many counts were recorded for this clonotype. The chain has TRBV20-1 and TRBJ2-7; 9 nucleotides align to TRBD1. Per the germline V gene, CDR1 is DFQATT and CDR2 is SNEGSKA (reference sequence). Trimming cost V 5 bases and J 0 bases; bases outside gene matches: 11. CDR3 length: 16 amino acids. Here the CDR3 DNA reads TGCAGTGCTGGCGACTCCGGGACAGGGATCTCCTACGAGCAGTACTTC. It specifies CSAGDSGTGISYEQYF.

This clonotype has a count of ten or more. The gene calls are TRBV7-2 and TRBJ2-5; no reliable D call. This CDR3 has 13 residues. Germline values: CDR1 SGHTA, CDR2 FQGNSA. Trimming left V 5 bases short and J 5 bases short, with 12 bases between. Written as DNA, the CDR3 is TGTGCCAGCAGCACACGCCCGGAGGAGACCCAGTACTTC. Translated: CASSTRPEETQYF.

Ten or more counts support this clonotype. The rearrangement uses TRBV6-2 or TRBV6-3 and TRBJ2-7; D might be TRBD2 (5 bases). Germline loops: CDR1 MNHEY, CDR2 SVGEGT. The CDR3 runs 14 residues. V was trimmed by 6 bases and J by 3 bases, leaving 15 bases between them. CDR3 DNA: TGTGCCAGCAGCCGCGGACTCCCCCACTACGAGCAGTACTTC. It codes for CASSRGLPHYEQYF.

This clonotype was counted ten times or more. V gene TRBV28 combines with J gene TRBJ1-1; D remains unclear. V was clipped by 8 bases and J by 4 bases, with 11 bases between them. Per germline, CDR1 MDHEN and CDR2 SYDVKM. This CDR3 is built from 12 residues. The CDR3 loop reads CASSVGFTEAFF. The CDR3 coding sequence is TGTGCCAGCTCCGTGGGCTTCACTGAAGCTTTCTTT.

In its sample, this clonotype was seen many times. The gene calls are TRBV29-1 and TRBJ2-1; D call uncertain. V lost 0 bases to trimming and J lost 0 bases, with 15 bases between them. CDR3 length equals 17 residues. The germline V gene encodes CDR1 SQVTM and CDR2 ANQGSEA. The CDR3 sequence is CSVEDRPDKSSYNEQFF. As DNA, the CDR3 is TGCAGCGTTGAAGATAGGCCCGACAAGAGCTCCTACAATGAGCAGTTCTTC.

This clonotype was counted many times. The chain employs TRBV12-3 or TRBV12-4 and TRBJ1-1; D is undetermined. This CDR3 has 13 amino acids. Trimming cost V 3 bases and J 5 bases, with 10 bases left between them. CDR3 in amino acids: CASSFGRRTEAFF. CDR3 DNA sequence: TGTGCCAGCAGTTTCGGACGTCGGACTGAAGCTTTCTTT.

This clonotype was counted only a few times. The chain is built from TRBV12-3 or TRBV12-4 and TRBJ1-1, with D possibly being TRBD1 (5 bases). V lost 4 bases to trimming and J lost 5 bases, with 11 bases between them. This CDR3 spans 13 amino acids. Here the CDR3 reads CASSSRDGTEAFF. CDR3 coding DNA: TGTGCCAGCAGTTCCCGGGACGGGACTGAAGCTTTCTTT.

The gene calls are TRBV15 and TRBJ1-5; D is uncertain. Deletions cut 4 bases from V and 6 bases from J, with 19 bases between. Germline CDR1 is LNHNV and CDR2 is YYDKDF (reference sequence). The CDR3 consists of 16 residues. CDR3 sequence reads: CATSKTNGVLGQPQHF. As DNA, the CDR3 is TGTGCCACCAGCAAAACGAACGGGGTCCTCGGTCAGCCCCAGCATTTT.

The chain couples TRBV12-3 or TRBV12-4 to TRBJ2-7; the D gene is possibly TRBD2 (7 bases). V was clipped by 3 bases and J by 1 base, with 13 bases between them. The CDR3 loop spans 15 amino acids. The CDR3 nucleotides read TGTGCCAGCAGTTTCAGCGGGACACTATCCTACGAGCAGTACTTC. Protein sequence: CASSFSGTLSYEQYF.

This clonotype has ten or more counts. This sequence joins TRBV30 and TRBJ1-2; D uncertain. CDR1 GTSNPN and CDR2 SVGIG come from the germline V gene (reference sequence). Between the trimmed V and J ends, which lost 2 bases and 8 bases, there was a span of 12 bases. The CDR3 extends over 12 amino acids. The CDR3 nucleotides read TGTGCCTGGAGTTCCCGGCGGGGAGGCTACACCTTC. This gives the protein CAWSSRRGGYTF.

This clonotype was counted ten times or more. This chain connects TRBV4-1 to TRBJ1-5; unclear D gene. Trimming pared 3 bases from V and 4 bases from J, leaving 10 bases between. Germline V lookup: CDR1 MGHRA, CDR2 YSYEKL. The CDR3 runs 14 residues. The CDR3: CASSQLRVNQPQHF. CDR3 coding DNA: TGCGCCAGCAGCCAGCTGCGAGTGAATCAGCCCCAGCATTTT.

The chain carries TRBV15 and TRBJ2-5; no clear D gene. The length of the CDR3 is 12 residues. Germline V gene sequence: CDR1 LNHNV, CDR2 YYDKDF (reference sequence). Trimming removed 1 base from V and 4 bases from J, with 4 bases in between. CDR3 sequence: CATSRGGETQYF. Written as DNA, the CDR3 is TGTGCCACCAGCAGAGGAGGAGAGACCCAGTACTTC.

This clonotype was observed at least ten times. The CDR3 sequence is CASSYSGLADVYEQYF. The CDR3 DNA reads TGTGCCAGCAGTTACTCCGGACTAGCGGATGTCTACGAGCAGTACTTC. The gene calls are TRBV6-5 and TRBJ2-7, with 10 nucleotides matching TRBD2. From germline, CDR1 is MNHEY and CDR2 SVGAGI. With V trimmed by 0 bases and J by 3 bases, 5 bases remained unmatched. The CDR3 runs 16 residues.

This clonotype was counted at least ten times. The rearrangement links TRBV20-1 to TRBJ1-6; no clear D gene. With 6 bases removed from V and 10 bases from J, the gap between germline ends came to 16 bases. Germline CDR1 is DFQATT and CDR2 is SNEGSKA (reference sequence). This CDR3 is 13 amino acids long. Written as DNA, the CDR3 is TGCAGTGCCCGGGCCGGGCGTTGGTCACCCCTCCACTTT. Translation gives CSARAGRWSPLHF.